This TCR beta chain was found in a study of blood T cell repertoires in COVID-19. Whole-study context: The study drew acute and convalescent COVID-19 samples from the United States, Italy and Spain. From T cells, B-cell-depleted T cells, or PBMCs came the material, which was cDNA or gDNA.

Original processing notes: Reference gene primer amplification gave estimated nucleated cell counts. Assay: immunoSEQ multiplex PCR; the TCRdb copy retains only in-frame clones and omits some. V, J and clone size were drawn from that table, and D and trimming were deduced from the DNA. The data hold about 95,000 clones, with roughly four fifths observed a single time. Germline assignment: CDR1 MNHEY and CDR2 SVGEGT. The V gene end was trimmed by 5 bases and the J gene end by 6 bases; junction bases not matched to a gene: 1. The length of the CDR3 is 12 residues. J is TRBJ2-1 and V is TRBV6-2 or TRBV6-3, with TRBD1 matching 7 bases. This receptor was taken from a human donor in a cohort sampled during active COVID-19. Sequencing input: peripheral blood. CDR3 region: CASSDRANEQFF. Here the CDR3 DNA reads TGTGCCAGCAGTGACAGGGCCAATGAGCAGTTCTTC.